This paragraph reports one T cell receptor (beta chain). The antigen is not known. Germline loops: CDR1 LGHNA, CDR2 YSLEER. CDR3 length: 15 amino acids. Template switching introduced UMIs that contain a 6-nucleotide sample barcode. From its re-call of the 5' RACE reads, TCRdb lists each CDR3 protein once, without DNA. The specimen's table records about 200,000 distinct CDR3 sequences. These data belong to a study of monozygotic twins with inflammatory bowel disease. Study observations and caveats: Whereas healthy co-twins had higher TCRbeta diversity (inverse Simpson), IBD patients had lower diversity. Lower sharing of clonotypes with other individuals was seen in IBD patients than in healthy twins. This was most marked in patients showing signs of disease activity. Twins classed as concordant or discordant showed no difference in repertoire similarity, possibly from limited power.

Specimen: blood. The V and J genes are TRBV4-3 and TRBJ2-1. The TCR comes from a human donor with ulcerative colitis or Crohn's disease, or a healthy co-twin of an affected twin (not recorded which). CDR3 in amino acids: CASSRHHEPYNEQFF.